Each of the 13 T cell receptor beta chains below was sequenced from the same sample in a study of T-cell reconstitution after alpha-beta-depleted transplantation in children. Unique molecular identifiers were built into the TCRbeta library. TCRdb re-called the PCR reads with MiXCR, one entry per CDR3 protein. The data contain around 200,000 distinct CDR3 sequences, around 9.6% of them singletons. The source material was PBMCs from the stem cell graft donor, sampled from the stem cell graft. All receptors come from a human donor who donated a stem cell graft to a child with acute lymphoblastic leukemia.

The table lists this clonotype with many counts. This chain links TRBV20-1 with TRBJ1-4, with no clear D. Germline V lookup: CDR1 DFQATT, CDR2 SNEGSKA (reference sequence). The ends were cut back, 3 bases at V and 0 bases at J, with 5 bases in the middle. This CDR3 is built from 13 residues. The CDR3 sequence: CSASQTTNEKLFF. CDR3 bases: TGCAGTGCTAGTCAGACAACTAATGAAAAACTGTTTTTT.

The chain couples TRBV7-2 to TRBJ2-7; D is perhaps TRBD2 (5 bases). The V end lost 6 bases, the J end lost 9 bases, and 24 bases lay between the germline ends. Germline CDR1 SGHTA, CDR2 FQGNSA. This CDR3 region has 15 residues. CDR3 region: CASRTHHSTGIAQYF. CDR3 coding DNA: TGTGCCAGCAGGACCCACCATAGCACGGGGATCGCGCAGTACTTC.

This chain connects TRBV5-1 to TRBJ1-5; D might be TRBD1 (5 bases). Trimming cost V 2 bases and J 3 bases, with 9 bases left between them. CDR1 is SGHRS, CDR2 YFSETQ, per germline. There are 14 residues in the CDR3. CDR3 bases: TGCGCCAGCAGCTTAGGGGACTTCAATCAGCCCCAGCATTTT. Its protein is CASSLGDFNQPQHF.

This clonotype showed up many times. This chain links TRBV11-2 with TRBJ1-2, with D perhaps matching TRBD1 (5 bases). The CDR3 has 14 residues. Trimming removed 1 base at V and 2 bases at J, with 8 bases between. Germline CDR1 reads SGHAT; CDR2 reads FQNNGV. CDR3 in DNA: TGTGCCAGCAGCTTAGGGGGACGGAACTATGGCTACACCTTC. Protein sequence: CASSLGGRNYGYTF. Based on the CDR3 plus reference TRBV11-2 and TRBJ1-2, the full variable domain is EAGVAQSPRYKIIEKRQSVAFWCNPISGHATLYWYQQILGQGPKLLIQFQNNGVVDDSQLPKDRFSAERLKGVDSTLKIQPAKLEDSAVYLCASSLGGRNYGYTFGSGTRLTVV.

The chain couples TRBV24-1 to TRBJ2-4, with TRBD1 matching 11 bases. The CDR3 sequence is 19 residues long. In germline, CDR1 is KGHDR, CDR2 SFDVKD. This CDR3 reads CAASDYQHGTGGSKNIQYF. CDR3 nucleotide sequence: TGTGCGGCCAGTGATTACCAACACGGGACAGGGGGATCAAAAAACATTCAGTACTTC.

The chain has TRBV5-5 and TRBJ2-2; TRBD2 is a possible D gene (7 bases). From germline, CDR1 is SGHKS and CDR2 YYEKEE (reference sequence). The V end was cut by 3 bases, the J end by 2 bases, with 11 bases between. The CDR3 runs to 15 residues. The CDR3: CASSWEGVNTGELFF. In DNA form, the CDR3 reads TGTGCCAGCAGCTGGGAGGGGGTAAACACCGGGGAGCTGTTTTTT. The full variable domain, in which reference TRBV5-5 and TRBJ2-2 provide the parts outside the CDR3, is DAGVTQSPTHLIKTRGQQVTLRCSPISGHKSVSWYQQVLGQGPQFIFQYYEKEERGRGNFPDRFSARQFPNYSSELNVNALLLGDSALYLCASSWEGVNTGELFFGEGSRLTVL.

In its sample, this clonotype was seen many times. The chain employs TRBV12-3 or TRBV12-4 and TRBJ2-2; D is unclear. This CDR3 comprises 13 residues. Trimming removed 2 bases at V and 4 bases at J, with 5 bases between. CDR3 sequence (DNA): TGTGCCAGCAGTTTACTGGCCACCGGGGAGCTGTTTTTT. Amino acid sequence: CASSLLATGELFF.

The chain links TRBV12-3 or TRBV12-4 to TRBJ2-2; D is undetermined. The CDR3 spans 15 residues. Trimming removed 3 bases at V and 0 bases at J, with 8 bases between. CDR3: CASSFRQANTGELFF. The CDR3 DNA sequence: TGTGCCAGCAGTTTTAGACAAGCGAACACCGGGGAGCTGTTTTTT.

This clonotype has ten or more counts. This sequence joins TRBV12-3 or TRBV12-4 and TRBJ1-1; the D gene is possibly TRBD1 (5 bases). The CDR3 consists of 15 residues. V lost 5 bases and J lost 6, with 19 bases in between. The CDR3 protein is CASSTGGHGAAEAFF. The CDR3, as DNA: TGTGCCAGCAGTACTGGTGGACACGGAGCAGCTGAAGCTTTCTTT.

This clonotype was counted at least ten times. J is TRBJ2-7 and V is TRBV6-6; 9 bases are a match to TRBD1. Germline V gives CDR1 MNHNY, CDR2 SVGAGI (reference sequence). The V gene end was trimmed by 4 bases and the J gene end by 3 bases; junction bases not matched to a gene: 13. The CDR3 has 17 amino acids. The CDR3 nucleotides are TGTGCCAGCAGTTCAGCCGAACCGGGACAGGGTATCTACGAGCAGTACTTC. Translation gives CASSSAEPGQGIYEQYF.

This clonotype showed up many times. This chain uses TRBV6-2 or TRBV6-3 with TRBJ2-3; D remains unclear. CDR1 and CDR2 (germline): MNHEY, SVGEGT. CDR3 length: 13 residues. V lost 0 bases and J lost 9, with 10 bases in between. CDR3 coding DNA: TGTGCCAGCAGTTACTCGACTTCTGACACGCAGTATTTT. Encoded protein: CASSYSTSDTQYF.

This chain connects TRBV7-9 to TRBJ2-3, with TRBD1 identical over 9 bases. This CDR3 is 15 amino acids long. V lost 5 bases to trimming and J lost 4 bases; unmatched junction nucleotides: 7. The germline V gene encodes CDR1 SEHNR and CDR2 FQNEAQ (reference sequence). For the CDR3, the DNA is TGTGCCAGCAGCCGTGGACAGGGGCGGGCAGATACGCAGTATTTT. Translation gives CASSRGQGRADTQYF.

V usage is TRBV29-1 and J usage is TRBJ2-2, with D uncertain. V shed 6 bases and J shed 3 bases, with 17 bases lying between them. The CDR3 loop spans 15 amino acids. In germline, CDR1 is SQVTM, CDR2 ANQGSEA. CDR3: CSVRSMEPDTGELFF. CDR3 nucleotide sequence: TGCAGCGTGCGGAGTATGGAGCCGGACACCGGGGAGCTGTTTTTT.